The sequence of this T cell receptor (beta chain) was determined in a study of blood T cell repertoires in COVID-19. Overall study: Acute and convalescent COVID-19 specimens originated in the United States, Italy and Spain. PBMCs, B-cell-depleted T cells, or T cells were the source of the cDNA or gDNA that made up the material.

Germline CDR1 MRHNA, CDR2 SNTAGT. Between the trimmed V and J ends, which lost 3 bases and 4 bases, there was a span of 12 bases. The CDR3 is 14 amino acids. This table comes from immunoSEQ multiplex PCR, and its TCRdb copy is limited to in-frame clones, with some not included. The sample lists some 130,000 clones, 75% to 90% occurring once. The sample comprised peripheral blood. The V call is TRBV6-4, the J call TRBJ1-1; weak D call: TRBD1 (5 bases). The receptor's source is a human donor in a cohort sampled during active COVID-19. The CDR3 here is CASSERGDGTEAFF. CDR3 nucleotides: TGTGCCAGCAGTGAAAGGGGCGATGGCACTGAAGCTTTCTTT.